This TCR beta chain was captured in a study of blood T cell repertoires in COVID-19. Turning to the study itself: There were acute and convalescent COVID-19 samples, and they came from the United States, Italy and Spain. Sample material is recorded as cDNA or gDNA derived from T cells, B-cell-depleted T cells, or PBMCs.

Authors' methods: The authors estimated nucleated cell counts from reference gene primer amplification. Profiled with immunoSEQ multiplex PCR; TCRdb holds only in-frame clones, not every one. V and J calls and clone size come straight from that table; D and trimming were deduced from the DNA. This table has around 150,000 clones, 70% to 85% appearing once. The CDR3 spans 10 residues. Trimming left V 3 bases short and J 9 bases short, with 3 bases between. The chain recombines TRBV12-3 or TRBV12-4 with TRBJ2-1; D gene ambiguous. This clonotype originated in a woman between 50 and 59 years old in a cohort sampled during active or convalescent COVID-19. Sample: peripheral blood. CDR3 coding DNA: TGTGCCAGCAGTTTCATTGAGCAGTTCTTC. It yields the protein CASSFIEQFF.